Listed below are T cell receptor beta chains from one sample, sequenced in a study of tumor-infiltrating lymphocytes in primary liver carcinoma. One entry per CDR3 protein results from TCRdb running MiXCR on the multiplex PCR reads. The sample holds about 35,000 distinct CDR3 sequences, roughly 70% seen once. The sample consisted of liver tumor tissue from sampling region 4. These receptor sequences come from a man in his forties with primary liver carcinoma and hepatitis B virus infection. The CDR3 runs from the conserved cysteine through the conserved F or W. The D gene is left open where the match is weak. Some rows have no size entry. The others give once, few or many, or a class for an expanded clone.

V	D	J	size	CDR3	DNA
TRBV10-3	.	TRBJ2-5	.	CAIRESRETQYF	TGTGCCATCAGAGAGTCCAGGGAGACCCAGTACTTC
TRBV5-1	TRBD2	TRBJ2-1	.	CANSTLAGGPNEQFF	TGCGCCAACAGCACCCTAGCGGGAGGCCCCAATGAACAGTTCTTC
TRBV6-2/TRBV6-3	.	TRBJ2-7	.	CASTSLLADYEQYF	TGTGCCAGTACTTCGCTGCTAGCCGACTACGAGCAGTACTTC
TRBV18	.	TRBJ2-5	many	CASSPRQIQETQYF	TGTGCCAGCTCACCACGGCAGATCCAAGAGACCCAGTACTTC
TRBV11-3	.	TRBJ1-5	.	CASRDSYINEPQHF	TGTGCCAGCCGTGACAGCTATATCAATGAGCCCCAGCATTTT
TRBV30	.	TRBJ2-1	many	CAWVRLGISYEQFF	TGTGCCTGGGTAAGGTTGGGTATCTCCTATGAGCAGTTCTTC
TRBV12-3/TRBV12-4	TRBD1	TRBJ1-1	.	CVSSSGTENTEAFF	TGTGTCAGCAGTTCTGGGACAGAAAACACTGAAGCTTTCTTT
TRBV6-1	TRBD1	TRBJ2-4	.	CASNTTGGFGKSIQYF	TGTGCCAGCAATACCACAGGGGGGTTCGGCAAAAGCATTCAGTACTTC
TRBV11-2	TRBD2	TRBJ2-1	.	CASSLDKGGRFSNEQFF	TGTGCCAGCAGCTTAGATAAGGGCGGGAGGTTCAGCAATGAGCAGTTCTTC
TRBV28	.	TRBJ2-7	many	CASSHQSRGLYEQYF	TGTGCCAGCTCCCACCAAAGCAGGGGACTCTACGAGCAGTACTTC
TRBV28	.	TRBJ2-3	.	CASSFQGKSAGTDMQYF	TGTGCCAGCAGTTTCCAGGGAAAGAGTGCGGGCACAGATATGCAGTATTTT
TRBV5-1	.	TRBJ2-7	.	CASNFSWDRRGGEQYF	TGTGCCAGCAACTTCTCCTGGGACCGTAGGGGTGGCGAGCAGTACTTC
TRBV6-1	.	TRBJ1-5	.	CTSSPSRGKLPQHF	TGTACCAGCAGCCCCTCACGGGGGAAGCTGCCCCAGCATTTT
TRBV29-1	TRBD2	TRBJ2-2	.	CSVGTSAVNTGEPFF	TGCAGCGTTGGGACTAGCGCGGTGAACACAGGGGAGCCGTTTTTT
TRBV6-1	TRBD1	TRBJ1-5	.	CVSKIGTGNQPQHF	TGTGTCAGTAAGATTGGGACAGGCAATCAGCCCCAGCATTTT
TRBV30	.	TRBJ1-6	many	CAWSELNNSPLRF	TGTGCCTGGAGTGAGCTCAACAATTCACCCCTCCGCTTT
TRBV11-2	.	TRBJ2-6	.	CASSSWVSNLSGANVLTF	TGTGCCAGCAGCAGCTGGGTATCGAATCTCTCTGGGGCCAACGTCCTGACTTTC
TRBV11-2	.	TRBJ2-5	.	CARSIRRGRQETQYF	TGTGCCAGGAGCATCAGGCGAGGGCGACAAGAGACCCAGTACTTC
TRBV30	TRBD2	TRBJ2-1	medium-sized	CAWSGSGRADGAEQFF	TGTGCCTGGAGTGGTAGCGGGAGGGCCGATGGCGCTGAGCAGTTCTTC
TRBV29-1	.	TRBJ2-7	once	CSVDTGYADEQYF	TGTAGCGTCGATACAGGGTATGCCGACGAGCAGTATTTC
TRBV4-3	.	TRBJ2-2	few	CVSSSELPAPNTGGLLF	TGCGTCAGCAGCTCCGAGTTGCCGGCCCCGAACACCGGGGGGCTGCTTTTT
TRBV6-6	.	TRBJ2-2	.	CARTTGGANIGDLFF	TGTGCCAGAACTACAGGGGGGGCGAACATCGGGGACCTGTTTTTT
TRBV6-2/TRBV6-3	TRBD2	TRBJ2-1	.	CASSPRTSGRANEQLF	TGCGCCAGCAGTCCCCGGACTAGCGGGAGAGCAAATGAGCAGCTCTTC
TRBV28	.	TRBJ1-5	many	CASTPEDGNQPQRF	TGTGCCAGCACCCCAGAGGACGGCAATCAGCCCCAGCGTTTT
TRBV20-1	.	TRBJ1-6	.	CNARPHISPLQF	TGCAATGCTCGCCCACATATTTCACCCCTCCAATTT
TRBV7-6	.	TRBJ2-5	many	CASSLGTMGTQYF	TGTGCCAGCAGCTTAGGGACTATGGGGACCCAGTACTTC
TRBV30	TRBD2	TRBJ2-7	.	CPWSPLAGGPSEQYF	TGTCCCTGGAGTCCTCTAGCGGGAGGGCCCAGCGAGCAGTACTTC
TRBV10-2	.	TRBJ2-1	.	CASSRANNEQFF	TGCGCCAGCAGCAGGGCAAACAATGAGCAGTTCTTC
TRBV28	.	TRBJ2-3	many	CASSPLISHTDTQYF	TGTGCCAGCAGTCCACTCATAAGCCACACAGATACGCAGTATTTT
TRBV20-1	TRBD1	TRBJ1-1	few	CSARVTTGGLEAFF	TGCAGTGCTAGAGTGACGACAGGGGGCCTAGAAGCTTTCTTT
TRBV5-1	TRBD1	TRBJ1-6	once	CAGSDSLTGHISPLHF	TGCGCTGGCAGCGACAGCCTGACAGGGCATATTTCACCCCTCCACTTT
TRBV11-2	TRBD1	TRBJ2-7	.	CASSLRWTGVNEQYF	TGTGCCAGCAGCTTACGATGGACAGGGGTAAACGAGCAATATTTC
TRBV4-2	.	TRBJ1-4	.	CPSSQPHCEKLFF	TGTCCCAGCAGCCAGCCCCACTGTGAAAAACTGTTCTTT
TRBV19	.	TRBJ1-5	.	CASSIGGRQPQHF	TGTGCCAGTAGTATTGGTGGAAGACAGCCCCAGCATTTT